The present entry profiles one TCR beta chain with its context. Its antigen is not identified. TCRdb passed the 5' RACE reads through MiXCR, listing each CDR3 protein once. The table records tens of thousands of distinct CDR3 sequences, roughly 28% of them present only once. General observations from the study: The TCR gene usage of tumor memory CD4+ T cells clustered together with blood and lymph node memory CD4+ cells and with lymph node naive CD4+ cells. Tumor Tregs overlapped most with tumor, then blood, naive CD4+ cells.

Tregs were sorted as CD4+CD25+CD127-/low cells. The CDR3 loop spans 13 amino acids. Germline V gene data show CDR1 as SNHLY and CDR2 as FYNNEI. The V end was cut by 4 bases, the J end by 7 bases, with 13 bases between. Input material: tumor-infiltrating Tregs sorted from the breast tumor. The source is a female donor with breast cancer. The gene calls are TRBV2 and TRBJ1-1; D is ambiguous. In DNA, the CDR3 is TGTGCCAGCAGTGCCAATGGACGGGATGAAGCTTTCTTT. Its protein product is CASSANGRDEAFF.